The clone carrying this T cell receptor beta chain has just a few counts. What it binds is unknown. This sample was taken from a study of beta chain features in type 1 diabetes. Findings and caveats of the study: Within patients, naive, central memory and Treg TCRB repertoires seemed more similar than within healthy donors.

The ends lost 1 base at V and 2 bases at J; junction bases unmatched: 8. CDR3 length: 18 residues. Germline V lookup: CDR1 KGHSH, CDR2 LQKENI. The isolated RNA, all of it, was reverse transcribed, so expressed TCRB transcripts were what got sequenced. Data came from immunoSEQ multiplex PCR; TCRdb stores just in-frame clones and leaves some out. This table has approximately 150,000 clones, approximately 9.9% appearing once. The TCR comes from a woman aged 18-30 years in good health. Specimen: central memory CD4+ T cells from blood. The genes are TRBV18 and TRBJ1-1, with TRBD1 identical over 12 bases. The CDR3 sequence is CASSPLGTGGEGNTEAFF. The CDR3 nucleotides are TGTGCCAGCTCACCACTTGGGACAGGGGGCGAGGGAAACACTGAAGCTTTCTTT.